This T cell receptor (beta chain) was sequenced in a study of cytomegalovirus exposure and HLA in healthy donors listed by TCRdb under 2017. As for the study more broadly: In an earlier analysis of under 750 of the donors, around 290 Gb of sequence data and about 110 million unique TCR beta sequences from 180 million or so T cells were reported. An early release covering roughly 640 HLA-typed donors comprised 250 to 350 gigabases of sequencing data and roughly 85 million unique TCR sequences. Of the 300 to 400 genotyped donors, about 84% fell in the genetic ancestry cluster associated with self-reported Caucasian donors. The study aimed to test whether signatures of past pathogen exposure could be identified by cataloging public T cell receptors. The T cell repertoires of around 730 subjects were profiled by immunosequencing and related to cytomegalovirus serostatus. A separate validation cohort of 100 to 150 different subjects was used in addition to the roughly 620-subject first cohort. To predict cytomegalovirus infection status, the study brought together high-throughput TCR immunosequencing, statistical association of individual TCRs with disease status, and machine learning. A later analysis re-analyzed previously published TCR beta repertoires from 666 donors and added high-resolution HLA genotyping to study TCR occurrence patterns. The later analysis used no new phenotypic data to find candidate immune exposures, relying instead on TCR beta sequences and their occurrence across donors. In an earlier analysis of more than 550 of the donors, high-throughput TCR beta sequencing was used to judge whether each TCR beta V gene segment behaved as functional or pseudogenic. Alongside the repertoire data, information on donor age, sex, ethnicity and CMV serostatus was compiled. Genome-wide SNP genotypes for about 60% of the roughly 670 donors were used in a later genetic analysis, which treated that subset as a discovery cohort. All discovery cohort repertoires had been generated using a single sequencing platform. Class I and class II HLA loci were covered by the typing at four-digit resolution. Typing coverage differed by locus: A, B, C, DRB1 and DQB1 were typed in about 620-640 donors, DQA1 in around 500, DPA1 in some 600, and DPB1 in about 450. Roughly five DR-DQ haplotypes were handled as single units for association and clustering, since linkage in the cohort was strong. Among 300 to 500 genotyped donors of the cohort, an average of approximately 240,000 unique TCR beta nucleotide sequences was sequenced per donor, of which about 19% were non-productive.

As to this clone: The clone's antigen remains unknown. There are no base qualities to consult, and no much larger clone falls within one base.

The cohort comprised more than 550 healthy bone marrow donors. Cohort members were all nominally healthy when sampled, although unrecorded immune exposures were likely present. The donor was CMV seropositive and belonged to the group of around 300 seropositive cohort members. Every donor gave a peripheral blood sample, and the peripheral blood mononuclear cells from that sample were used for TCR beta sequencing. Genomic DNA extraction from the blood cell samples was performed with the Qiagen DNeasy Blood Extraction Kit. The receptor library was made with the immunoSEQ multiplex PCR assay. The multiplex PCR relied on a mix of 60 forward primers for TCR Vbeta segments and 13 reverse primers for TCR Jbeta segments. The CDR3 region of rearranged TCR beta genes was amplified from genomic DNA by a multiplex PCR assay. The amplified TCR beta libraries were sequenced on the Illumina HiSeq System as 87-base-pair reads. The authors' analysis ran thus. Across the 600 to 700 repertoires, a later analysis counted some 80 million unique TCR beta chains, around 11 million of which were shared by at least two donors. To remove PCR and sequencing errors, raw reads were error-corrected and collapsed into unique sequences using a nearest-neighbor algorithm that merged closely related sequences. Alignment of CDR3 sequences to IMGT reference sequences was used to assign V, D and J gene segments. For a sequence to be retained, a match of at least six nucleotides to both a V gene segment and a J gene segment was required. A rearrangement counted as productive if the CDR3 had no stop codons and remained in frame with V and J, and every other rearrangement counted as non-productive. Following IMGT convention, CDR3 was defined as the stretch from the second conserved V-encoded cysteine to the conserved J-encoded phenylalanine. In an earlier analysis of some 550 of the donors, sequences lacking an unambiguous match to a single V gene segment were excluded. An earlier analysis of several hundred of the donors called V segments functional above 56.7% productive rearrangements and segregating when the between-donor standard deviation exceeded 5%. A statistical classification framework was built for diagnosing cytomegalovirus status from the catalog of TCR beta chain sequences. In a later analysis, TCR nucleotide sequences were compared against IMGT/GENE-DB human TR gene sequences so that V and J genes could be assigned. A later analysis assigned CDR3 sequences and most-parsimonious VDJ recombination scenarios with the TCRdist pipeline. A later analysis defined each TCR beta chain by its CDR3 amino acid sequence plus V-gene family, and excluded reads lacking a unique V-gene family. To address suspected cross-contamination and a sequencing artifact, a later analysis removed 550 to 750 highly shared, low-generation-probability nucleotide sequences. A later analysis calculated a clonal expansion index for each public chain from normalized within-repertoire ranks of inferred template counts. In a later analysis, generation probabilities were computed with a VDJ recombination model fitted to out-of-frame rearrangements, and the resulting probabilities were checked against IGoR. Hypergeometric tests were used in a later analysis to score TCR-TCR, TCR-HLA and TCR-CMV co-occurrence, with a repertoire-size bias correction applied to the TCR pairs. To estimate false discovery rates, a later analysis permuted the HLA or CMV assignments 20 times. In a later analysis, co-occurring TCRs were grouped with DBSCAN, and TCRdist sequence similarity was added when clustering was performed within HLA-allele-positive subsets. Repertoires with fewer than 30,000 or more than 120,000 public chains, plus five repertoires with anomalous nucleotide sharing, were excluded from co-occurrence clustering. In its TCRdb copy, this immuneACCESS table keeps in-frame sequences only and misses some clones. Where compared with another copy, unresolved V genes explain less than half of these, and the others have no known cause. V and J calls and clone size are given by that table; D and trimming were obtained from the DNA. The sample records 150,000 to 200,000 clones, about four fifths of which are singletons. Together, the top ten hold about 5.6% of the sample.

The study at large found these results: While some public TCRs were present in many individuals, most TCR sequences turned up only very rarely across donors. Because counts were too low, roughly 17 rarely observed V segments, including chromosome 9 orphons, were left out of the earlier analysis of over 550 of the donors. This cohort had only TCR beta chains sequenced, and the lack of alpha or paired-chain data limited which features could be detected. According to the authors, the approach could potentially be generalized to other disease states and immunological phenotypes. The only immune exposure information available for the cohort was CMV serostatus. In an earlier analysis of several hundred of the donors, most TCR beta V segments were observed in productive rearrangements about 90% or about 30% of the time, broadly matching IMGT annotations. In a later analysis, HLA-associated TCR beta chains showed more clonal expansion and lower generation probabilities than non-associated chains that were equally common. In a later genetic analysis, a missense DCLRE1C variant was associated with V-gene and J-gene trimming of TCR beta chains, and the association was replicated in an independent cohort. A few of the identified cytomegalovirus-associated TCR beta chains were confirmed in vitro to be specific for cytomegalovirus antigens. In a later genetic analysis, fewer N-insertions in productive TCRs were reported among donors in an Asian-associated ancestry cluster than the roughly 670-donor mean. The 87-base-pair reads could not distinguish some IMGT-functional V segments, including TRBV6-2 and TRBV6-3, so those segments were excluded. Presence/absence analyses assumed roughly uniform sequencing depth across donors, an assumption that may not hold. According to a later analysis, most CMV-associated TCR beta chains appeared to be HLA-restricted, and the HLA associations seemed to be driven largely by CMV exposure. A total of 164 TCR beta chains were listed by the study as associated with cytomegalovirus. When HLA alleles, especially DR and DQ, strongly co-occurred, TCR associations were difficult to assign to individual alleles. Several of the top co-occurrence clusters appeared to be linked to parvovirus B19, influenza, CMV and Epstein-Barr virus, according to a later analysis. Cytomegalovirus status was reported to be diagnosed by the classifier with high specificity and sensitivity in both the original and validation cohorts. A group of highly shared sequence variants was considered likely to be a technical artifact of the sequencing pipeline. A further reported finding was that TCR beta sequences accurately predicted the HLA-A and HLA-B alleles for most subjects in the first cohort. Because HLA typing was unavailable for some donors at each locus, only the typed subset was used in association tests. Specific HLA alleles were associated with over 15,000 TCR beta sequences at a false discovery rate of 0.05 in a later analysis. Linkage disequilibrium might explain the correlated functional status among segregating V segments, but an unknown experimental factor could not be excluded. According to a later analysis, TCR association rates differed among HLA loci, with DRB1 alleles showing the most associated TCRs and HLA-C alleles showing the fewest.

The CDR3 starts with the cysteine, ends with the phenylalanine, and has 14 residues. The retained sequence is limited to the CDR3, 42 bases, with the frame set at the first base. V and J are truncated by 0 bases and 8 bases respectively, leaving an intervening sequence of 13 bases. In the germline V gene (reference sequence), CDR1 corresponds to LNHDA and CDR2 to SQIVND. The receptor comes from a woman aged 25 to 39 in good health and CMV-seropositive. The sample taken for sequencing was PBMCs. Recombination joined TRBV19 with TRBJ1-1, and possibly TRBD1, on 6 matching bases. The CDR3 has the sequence CASSIDRTVTEAFF. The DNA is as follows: TGTGCCAGTAGTATAGACCGGACAGTGACCGAAGCTTTCTTT.